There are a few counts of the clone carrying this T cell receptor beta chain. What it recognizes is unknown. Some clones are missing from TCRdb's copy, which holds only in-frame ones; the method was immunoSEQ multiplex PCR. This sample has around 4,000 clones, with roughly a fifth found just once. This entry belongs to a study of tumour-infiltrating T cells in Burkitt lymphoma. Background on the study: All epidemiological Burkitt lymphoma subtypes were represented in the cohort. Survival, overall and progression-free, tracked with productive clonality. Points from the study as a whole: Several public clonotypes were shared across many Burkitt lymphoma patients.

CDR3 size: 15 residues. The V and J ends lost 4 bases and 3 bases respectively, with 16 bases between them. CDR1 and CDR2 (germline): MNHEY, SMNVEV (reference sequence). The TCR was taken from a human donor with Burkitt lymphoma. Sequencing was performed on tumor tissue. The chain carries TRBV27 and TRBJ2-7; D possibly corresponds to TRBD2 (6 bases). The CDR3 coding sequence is TGTGCCAGCAGTTACCAGCGGGCCCCACTCTACGAGCAGTACTTC. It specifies CASSYQRAPLYEQYF.